This T cell receptor beta chain was recorded in a study of regulatory T cells in long-lasting Graves disease. Across the whole study: Persistent cases were those of Graves' disease that involved over 5 years of antithyroid drugs with positive TSH receptor antibodies.

Time point here: persistent/refractory GD, antithyroid drugs over 5 years with positive TRAb. Researchers made the TCR library from RNA that was extracted from PBMCs. Researchers made TCR beta libraries by using iRepertoire HTBI primers and running Arm-PCR on CDR3 regions. Each CDR3 protein gets one entry after TCRdb re-called the multiplex PCR reads with MiXCR. The repertoire includes approximately 400,000 distinct CDR3 sequences, less than 25% of them detected once, and around 21% sits in the top ten. Concerning this clonotype: The junction departs from the called germline gene at one end, perhaps through a read error.

Germline loops: CDR1 MNHNS, CDR2 SASEGT. There are 13 residues in the CDR3. The origin of this receptor is a female donor with Graves disease. Sequences were derived from peripheral blood mononuclear cells (PBMCs), sampled when the disease was refractory, from a patient treated with antithyroid drugs. The chain recombines TRBV6-1 with TRBJ1-2, with TRBD1 matching over 7 bases. The CDR3 spells CASSDNRGYGYAF. The CDR3 nucleotides read TGTGCCAGCAGTGACAACAGGGGCTATGGCTACGCCTTC.